The next 4 T cell receptor beta chains were all read from a single sample in a study of OX40 agonist ivuxolimab in advanced cancers. Sequencing was performed with immunoSEQ multiplex PCR; in TCRdb, only in-frame clones are kept and a portion is missing. The sample has some 60,000 clones, roughly 85% seen once; the top ten hold under 5%. Material: CD4+ or CD8+ T cells sorted from blood, obtained in a trial of the OX40 agonist ivuxolimab. Receptor source: an adult with an advanced solid tumor such as melanoma, head and neck, liver or kidney cancer.

J is TRBJ2-2 and V is TRBV10-3; D unresolved. Germline loops: CDR1 ENHRY, CDR2 SYGVKD. This CDR3 has 15 residues. Deletions cut 6 bases from V and 2 bases from J, with 13 bases between. The CDR3 is CAIRPDSPNTGELFF. As DNA, the CDR3 is TGTGCCATCAGACCAGATAGCCCAAACACCGGGGAGCTGTTTTTT.

V gene TRBV11-2 combines with J gene TRBJ2-2; D is perhaps TRBD1 (6 bases). From germline, CDR1 is SGHAT and CDR2 FQNNGV. The CDR3 contains 16 residues. V was shortened by 2 bases and J by 2 bases, with 12 bases between the two germline ends. The CDR3: CASSLYRVENTGELFF. Written as DNA, the CDR3 is TGTGCCAGCAGCTTATACAGGGTAGAAAACACCGGGGAGCTGTTTTTT.

The table lists this clone with a count of one. V gene TRBV2 combines with J gene TRBJ2-7; D gene ambiguous. V was trimmed by 7 bases and J by 5 bases, leaving 15 bases between them. Germline V lookup: CDR1 SNHLY, CDR2 FYNNEI. CDR3 length: 13 amino acids. The CDR3: CASKGDQSHEQYF. CDR3 coding DNA: TGTGCCAGCAAAGGAGACCAATCTCACGAGCAGTACTTC.

J is TRBJ2-5 and V is TRBV28; 7 positions agree with TRBD2. The J call may not be correct, given that the DNA end is closer to TRBJ2-7. Germline V gene data show CDR1 as MDHEN and CDR2 as SYDVKM. The CDR3 runs 14 residues. The DNA for the CDR3 is TGTGCCAGCACCTCTCCTGCGGGGGCCTACGAGCAGTACTTC. Amino acids: CASTSPAGAYEQYF.